The rows below give T cell receptor beta chains drawn from one sample of a study of blood T cell repertoires in COVID-19. Only in-frame clones appear in the TCRdb table, and some are missing; sequencing was by immunoSEQ multiplex PCR. This table has about 220,000 clones, about 80% appearing once. The sequencing input was PBMCs or T cells enriched from blood (not recorded which). The receptors originated from a woman in her forties who had been exposed to COVID-19. CDR3s include the opening cysteine and the closing phenylalanine or tryptophan. Each record gives: J gene, clone size, D gene, V gene, CDR3 protein, CDR3 DNA. A D gene is named only where the DNA matches it firmly. Clone size, where shown, is once, few, many, or a class for clones that have expanded.

TRBJ1-3	.	.	TRBV18	CASSPGIPTGNTIYF	TGTGCCAGCTCACCGGGCATTCCTACTGGAAACACCATATATTTT
TRBJ1-5	.	.	TRBV3-1/TRBV3-2	CASSQDATENQPQHF	TGTGCCAGCAGCCAAGATGCCACAGAGAATCAGCCCCAGCATTTT
TRBJ2-3	.	TRBD1	TRBV7-8	CASEGQGFTDTQYF	TGTGCCAGCGAGGGACAGGGCTTCACAGATACGCAGTATTTT
TRBJ2-7	.	.	TRBV2	CASSGGTRGGIYEQYF	TGTGCCAGCAGTGGAGGAACCCGAGGGGGAATCTACGAGCAGTACTTC
TRBJ2-1	once	.	TRBV6-5	CASSWGDEQFF	TGTGCCAGCAGTTGGGGGGATGAGCAGTTCTTC
TRBJ2-3	.	TRBD2	TRBV10-2	CASRTSAFLDTQYF	TGCGCCAGCAGGACTAGCGCTTTCTTAGATACGCAGTATTTT
TRBJ1-4	.	.	TRBV18	CASSPPGGAGEKLFF	TGTGCCAGCTCACCCCCGGGGGGCGCCGGGGAAAAACTGTTTTTT
TRBJ2-7	.	.	TRBV7-2	CASSLNDGGYEQYF	TGTGCCAGCAGCTTAAATGACGGGGGTTACGAGCAGTACTTC
TRBJ2-7	many	.	TRBV19	CASSSMREYSYEQYF	TGTGCCAGTAGTTCAATGAGGGAGTACTCCTACGAGCAGTACTTC
TRBJ1-4	.	TRBD1	TRBV28	CASSLGTGAENEKLFF	TGTGCCAGCAGTTTGGGGACAGGGGCTGAGAATGAAAAACTGTTTTTT
TRBJ2-5	.	TRBD2	TRBV7-3	CASSPAGTSPETQYF	TGTGCCAGCAGCCCCGCCGGGACTAGCCCGGAGACCCAGTACTTC
TRBJ2-3	few	TRBD2	TRBV5-1	CASSTGTSGGTDTQYF	TGCGCCAGCAGCACAGGGACTAGCGGGGGGACAGATACGCAGTATTTT
TRBJ1-5	.	.	TRBV2	CASRPGGGASNQPQHF	TGTGCCAGCAGACCGGGGGGAGGGGCCTCAAATCAGCCCCAGCATTTT
TRBJ2-7	once	TRBD2	TRBV4-1	CASSRAGGSGGAYEQYF	TGCGCCAGCAGCCGGGCAGGGGGTAGCGGGGGGGCCTACGAGCAGTACTTC
TRBJ1-1	.	TRBD1	TRBV19	CASSFRQGERNTEAFF	TGTGCCAGTAGTTTCCGACAGGGGGAGAGGAACACTGAAGCTTTCTTT
TRBJ2-3	.	TRBD2	TRBV24-1	CATSDPPGLAGVMDTQYF	TGTGCCACCAGTGACCCGCCGGGACTAGCGGGGGTGATGGATACGCAGTATTTT
TRBJ2-2	.	.	TRBV20-1	CSASYRANTGELFF	TGCAGTGCTAGTTACAGAGCGAACACCGGGGAGCTGTTTTTT
TRBJ1-1	.	.	TRBV7-8	CASNLNMNTEAFF	TGTGCCAGCAACCTCAACATGAACACTGAAGCTTTCTTT
TRBJ1-4	.	TRBD1	TRBV2	CASTGTGGEKLFF	TGTGCCAGTACCGGGACAGGGGGAGAAAAACTGTTTTTT
TRBJ2-3	once	.	TRBV30	CAWTNLLTDTQYF	TGTGCCTGGACCAACTTACTGACAGATACGCAGTATTTT
TRBJ2-7	once	TRBD2	TRBV4-2	CASSQDGGEQYF	TGTGCCAGCAGCCAAGACGGGGGGGAGCAGTACTTC
TRBJ2-1	.	.	TRBV3-1/TRBV3-2	CASSPGAYNEQFF	TGTGCCAGCAGCCCGGGAGCCTACAATGAGCAGTTCTTC
TRBJ2-5	.	TRBD2	TRBV7-2	CASSLSGAQETQYF	TGTGCCAGCAGCCTTAGCGGGGCCCAAGAGACCCAGTACTTC
TRBJ2-5	.	.	TRBV5-8	CASSSPGQQWAQYF	TGTGCCAGCAGCTCTCCGGGACAACAGTGGGCCCAGTACTTC
TRBJ2-5	many	TRBD2	TRBV3-1/TRBV3-2	CASSPLGRGGGETQYF	TGTGCCAGCAGCCCCCTAGGGCGGGGGGGTGGAGAGACCCAGTACTTC